This T cell receptor beta chain appears in the sequencing data of a study of T cells in Graves' hyperthyroidism and ophthalmopathy. The CDR3 covers 14 residues. Germline CDR1 reads MNHEY; CDR2 reads SMNVEV (reference sequence). TCR beta CDR3 regions were amplified from RNA. In the first-round RT-PCR of the TCR CDR3, the HTBI primer set was used. TCRdb processed the multiplex PCR reads anew with MiXCR; each CDR3 protein has one entry. The sample comprises around 690,000 distinct CDR3 sequences, about 18% of which are singletons, and roughly 16% rests with the top ten. This clonotype was counted at least ten times. A junction end diverges from the germline sequence, so it may reflect a read error.

The sequence derives from a man aged 50-60 years with Graves' hyperthyroidism. The sample taken for sequencing was blood. The chain has TRBV27 and TRBJ1-1; unclear D gene. The CDR3 here is CASSYRRMNPEAFF. Here the CDR3 DNA reads TGTGCCAGCAGTTATCGTCGGATGAACCCTGAAGCTTTCTTT.